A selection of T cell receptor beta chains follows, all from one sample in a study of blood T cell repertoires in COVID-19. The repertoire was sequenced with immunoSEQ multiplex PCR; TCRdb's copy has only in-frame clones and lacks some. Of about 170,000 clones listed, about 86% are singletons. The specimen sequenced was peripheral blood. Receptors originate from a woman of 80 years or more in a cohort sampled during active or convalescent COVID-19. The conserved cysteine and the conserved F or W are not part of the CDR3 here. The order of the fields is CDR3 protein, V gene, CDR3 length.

CDR3 protein: ATSDPTGTGGGEQF
V gene: TRBV24-1
CDR3 length: 14

CDR3 protein: ASSYSSGGTGNEQF
V gene: TRBV6-6
CDR3 length: 14

CDR3 protein: ATSDSPPIHGGYT
V gene: TRBV24-1
CDR3 length: 13

CDR3 protein: ASSIGGTRKTQY
V gene: TRBV5-1
CDR3 length: 12

CDR3 protein: ATSRDGGPGASPLH
V gene: TRBV15
CDR3 length: 14

CDR3 protein: ASSPRLASNEQF
V gene: TRBV9
CDR3 length: 12

CDR3 protein: ASSPGTVSNQPQH
V gene: TRBV27
CDR3 length: 13

CDR3 protein: ASSREKTSTDTQY
V gene: TRBV19
CDR3 length: 13

CDR3 protein: ASSTSGGWETQY
V gene: TRBV19
CDR3 length: 12

CDR3 protein: ASSSSGIRPYGYT
V gene: TRBV27
CDR3 length: 13

CDR3 protein: ASSEQGTGFETQY
V gene: TRBV10-1
CDR3 length: 13

CDR3 protein: ASSQGGNSPLH
V gene: TRBV6-5
CDR3 length: 11

CDR3 protein: ASSQTGTVSNQPQH
V gene: TRBV4-1
CDR3 length: 14

CDR3 protein: SASIRDKDYGYT
V gene: TRBV20-1
CDR3 length: 12

CDR3 protein: ASSPLPPSGRAYNEQF
V gene: TRBV13
CDR3 length: 16

CDR3 protein: ASSLEGVGYGYT
V gene: TRBV5-1
CDR3 length: 12

CDR3 protein: ASSFGTSNQPQH
V gene: TRBV5-1
CDR3 length: 12

CDR3 protein: ASSPGLAGALSTDTQY
V gene: TRBV18
CDR3 length: 16

CDR3 protein: ASSPPWPYNSPLH
V gene: TRBV5-1
CDR3 length: 13

CDR3 protein: ASSYRGSSYNEQF
V gene: TRBV6-6
CDR3 length: 13

CDR3 protein: ASSDSGRGRRDEQF
V gene: TRBV6-4
CDR3 length: 14

CDR3 protein: ASSVVGRNGYT
V gene: TRBV9
CDR3 length: 11

CDR3 protein: ASTLDRGLGYT
V gene: TRBV12-3/TRBV12-4
CDR3 length: 11

CDR3 protein: ASSWGVGSGNTIY
V gene: TRBV5-1
CDR3 length: 13

CDR3 protein: ASSYYLRSSYNEQF
V gene: TRBV6-5
CDR3 length: 14

CDR3 protein: ASSFDADYGYT
V gene: TRBV27
CDR3 length: 11

CDR3 protein: ASSPLSRQGANQPQH
V gene: TRBV18
CDR3 length: 15

CDR3 protein: ASSLEVTGSKDTQY
V gene: TRBV7-9
CDR3 length: 14

CDR3 protein: ASSGSLFGGNYGYT
V gene: TRBV19
CDR3 length: 14

CDR3 protein: ASSLFLVRRGQDTGELF
V gene: TRBV7-9
CDR3 length: 17

CDR3 protein: ASSDSIPHPYEQY
V gene: TRBV27
CDR3 length: 13

CDR3 protein: ASSPDYVSGSYNEQF
V gene: TRBV18
CDR3 length: 15

CDR3 protein: ASSAPLTVSDSPLH
V gene: TRBV6-2/TRBV6-3
CDR3 length: 14

CDR3 protein: ASSEVFVGLSGNTIY
V gene: TRBV6-1
CDR3 length: 15

CDR3 protein: ASSYSGGGTDTQY
V gene: TRBV6-2/TRBV6-3
CDR3 length: 13

CDR3 protein: ATSDLDGLAGGRNEQF
V gene: TRBV24-1
CDR3 length: 16

CDR3 protein: AWKGHLYGYT
V gene: TRBV30
CDR3 length: 10

CDR3 protein: ASSQVSGSNTDTQY
V gene: TRBV3-1/TRBV3-2
CDR3 length: 14

CDR3 protein: ASKAGGRNTEAF
V gene: TRBV19
CDR3 length: 12

CDR3 protein: ASSPRLSMNTEAF
V gene: TRBV11-2
CDR3 length: 13

CDR3 protein: ANKNTGGTEAF
V gene: TRBV7-2
CDR3 length: 11

CDR3 protein: ASTTLGLDTDTQY
V gene: TRBV10-1
CDR3 length: 13

CDR3 protein: ASQSGGRYPRANYGYT
V gene: TRBV19
CDR3 length: 16

CDR3 protein: ASSLGGADEKLF
V gene: TRBV7-9
CDR3 length: 12

CDR3 protein: ASSLGYDSEKLF
V gene: TRBV11-2
CDR3 length: 12

CDR3 protein: ASSFGGANSPLH
V gene: TRBV5-6
CDR3 length: 12

CDR3 protein: ASSGGVDQPQH
V gene: TRBV18
CDR3 length: 11

CDR3 protein: ASSFRLADTDTQY
V gene: TRBV11-2
CDR3 length: 13

CDR3 protein: ATMDHPGGTNTGELF
V gene: TRBV24-1
CDR3 length: 15

CDR3 protein: ASRPFDRGTEAF
V gene: TRBV11-2
CDR3 length: 12

CDR3 protein: ASSQEGGYT
V gene: TRBV7-9
CDR3 length: 9